The sample holds many counts of the clone carrying this T cell receptor beta chain. These data originate in a study of Graves' ophthalmopathy and Graves' hyperthyroidism. The overall study: Specimen type is peripheral blood, obtained at initial diagnosis before any treatment.

The CDR3 covers 14 residues. V was trimmed by 5 bases and J by 0 bases, leaving 11 bases between them. Germline-derived CDR1 and CDR2 are DFQATT and SNEGSKA (reference sequence). Moderately to severely active ophthalmopathy under 3 months, CAS at least 3, NOSPECS at least 4. For repertoire sequencing, the TCR beta CDR3 regions were amplified from RNA transcripts. In the first round, RT-PCR was carried out with HTBI primers, and a multiplex PCR formed the second round. TCRdb reprocessed the multiplex PCR reads via MiXCR and lists one record per CDR3 protein. The sample lists about half a million distinct CDR3 sequences, 14% occurring once.

V and J are TRBV20-1 and TRBJ1-3; no reliable D call. The TCR was taken from a young woman with Graves' ophthalmopathy. The sequenced material came from blood. The CDR3 loop reads CSASAAVSGNTIYF. The CDR3 DNA is TGCAGTGCTTCGGCAGCAGTCTCTGGAAACACCATATATTTT.